These 17 T cell receptor beta chains share one sample of origin, sequenced in a study of cytomegalovirus exposure and HLA in healthy donors. Primers for the PCR totalled 60 Vbeta and 13 Jbeta. Here immunoSEQ multiplex PCR was the method, and the copy in TCRdb shows in-frame clones only, minus some. The table lists a few hundred thousand clones, over 75% of them singletons. Sequences were obtained from PBMCs. The receptors were gathered from a woman aged 25-40 years in good health and CMV-seronegative.

This chain links TRBV9 with TRBJ2-3; 8 nucleotides align to TRBD2. CDR1 is SGDLS, CDR2 YYNGEE, per germline. J was trimmed by 2 bases and V by 3 bases; bases with no gene match: 11. The CDR3 contains 17 residues. CDR3 in amino acids: CASSERPGLEPTDTQYF. DNA for the CDR3: TGTGCCAGCAGCGAGAGGCCGGGACTAGAGCCCACAGATACGCAGTATTTT.

As to this clone: Mismatch with germline at one junction end may stem from a read error. This chain joins TRBV7-9 and TRBJ2-1, with TRBD2 matching over 15 bases. Looked up from germline, CDR1 is SEHNR and CDR2 is FQNEAQ (reference sequence). The CDR3 totals 16 residues. This CDR3 reads CSSSYGLAGGGNEQFF. The CDR3 DNA sequence: TGTTCCAGCAGCTACGGACTAGCGGGAGGGGGCAATGAGCAGTTCTTC.

The chain has TRBV7-6 and TRBJ1-2; D is ambiguous. Trimming removed 4 bases at V and 3 bases at J, with 12 bases between. There are 14 residues in the CDR3. Germline loops: CDR1 SGHVS, CDR2 FNYEAQ. CDR3 amino acids: CASSSLPEDYGYTF. The CDR3 nucleotides read TGTGCCAGCAGCTCCCTTCCGGAGGACTATGGCTACACCTTC.

The chain uses TRBV5-6 and TRBJ2-5, with D maybe TRBD2 (6 bases). CDR3 size: 13 residues. V shed 5 bases and J shed 5 bases, with 13 bases lying between them. CDR1 SGHDT and CDR2 YYEEEE come from the germline V gene. The CDR3 sequence: CASSLGRTETQYF. The CDR3, as DNA: TGTGCCAGCAGTCTAGGGAGGACCGAGACCCAGTACTTC. Based on the CDR3 plus reference TRBV5-6 and TRBJ2-5, the full variable domain is DAGVTQSPTHLIKTRGQQVTLRCSPKSGHDTVSWYQQALGQGPQFIFQYYEEEERQRGNFPDRFSGHQFPNYSSELNVNALLLGDSALYLCASSLGRTETQYFGPGTRLLVL.

In this sample, this clone turned up a few times. The chain uses TRBV5-4 and TRBJ2-3; 9 bases are shared with TRBD1. CDR3 length: 14 residues. Per the germline V gene, CDR1 is SGHNT and CDR2 is YYREEE (reference sequence). Losses at the gene ends were 2 bases for V and 6 bases for J; bases not matched to a gene: 4. DNA for the CDR3: TGTGCCAGCAGCTTACAGGGGGCGCTGGATACGCAGTATTTT. As protein: CASSLQGALDTQYF.

J is TRBJ2-7 and V is TRBV6-5; D unclear. This CDR3 contains 11 residues. Trimming cost V 5 bases and J 6 bases, with 8 bases left between them. Germline CDR1 reads MNHEY; CDR2 reads SVGAGI. CDR3 sequence reads: CASSAQFEQYF. The CDR3 nucleotides are TGTGCCAGCAGTGCCCAGTTCGAGCAGTACTTC.

The V and J genes are TRBV30 and TRBJ2-3; 9 nucleotides line up with TRBD2. After removal of 2 bases from V and 6 bases from J, the junction contained 9 bases not matched to a gene. Germline assignment: CDR1 GTSNPN and CDR2 SVGIG (reference sequence). The CDR3 is 15 amino acids. DNA for the CDR3: TGTGCCTGGAGTAACGGCGGGAGGGGGCCCGATACGCAGTATTTT. Its protein is CAWSNGGRGPDTQYF.

This clone was detected a few times. V and J are TRBV7-6 and TRBJ1-1; 7 bases are a match to TRBD1. This CDR3 has 12 residues. V dropped 5 bases and J dropped 5; count of bases not matched to a gene: 2. CDR1 is SGHVS and CDR2 is FNYEAQ in the germline V gene. The CDR3 protein is CASSHRGTEAFF. The CDR3 nucleotides are TGTGCCAGCAGCCACAGGGGTACTGAAGCTTTCTTT.

The chain joins TRBV29-1 to TRBJ1-6, with 10 bases matching TRBD1. With 6 bases clipped from V and 10 bases from J, the junction kept 12 bases outside the gene matches. The CDR3 loop spans 15 amino acids. Per germline, CDR1 SQVTM and CDR2 ANQGSEA. CDR3 sequence reads: CSVATSGTGESPLHF. CDR3 coding DNA: TGCAGCGTAGCGACCTCCGGGACAGGGGAATCACCCCTCCACTTT.

The J gene is TRBJ2-1, the V gene TRBV5-1; TRBD2 aligns across 9 bases. CDR1 SGHRS and CDR2 YFSETQ come from the germline V gene. The CDR3 has 16 residues. The J segment lost 6 bases and the V segment lost 1 base, leaving 8 bases of the junction unmatched. CDR3 protein: CASSLYRRGGVNEQFF. In DNA, the CDR3 is TGCGCCAGCAGCTTGTACCGGCGGGGGGGCGTCAATGAGCAGTTCTTC.

This clone was counted between two and nine times. V and J are TRBV6-5 and TRBJ1-1, with D uncertain. V lost 3 bases, J lost 0 bases, and 11 bases lay in between. Germline assignment: CDR1 MNHEY and CDR2 SVGAGI. The CDR3 has 15 amino acids. CDR3 protein: CASSYAQEMNTEAFF. For the CDR3, the DNA is TGTGCCAGCAGTTATGCGCAGGAAATGAACACTGAAGCTTTCTTT.

The rearrangement uses TRBV6-1 and TRBJ2-7, with a weak D call TRBD1 (6 bases). Germline CDR1 reads MNHNS; CDR2 reads SASEGT. The CDR3 extends over 14 amino acids. Between the trimmed V and J ends, which lost 5 bases and 5 bases, there was a span of 16 bases. The CDR3 DNA follows: TGTGCCAGCAGTCGGAGCAGGGGTTTCAACGAGCAGTACTTC. Translation gives CASSRSRGFNEQYF.

The V and J genes are TRBV5-1 and TRBJ2-2; D may be TRBD2 (6 bases). CDR3 length: 15 amino acids. Looked up from germline, CDR1 is SGHRS and CDR2 is YFSETQ. V was pared by 4 bases and J by 5 bases, with 15 bases between. This CDR3 reads CASSRGSVSTGELFF. CDR3 nucleotide sequence: TGCGCCAGCAGCCGGGGGTCGGTGTCGACCGGGGAGCTGTTTTTT. Using reference TRBV5-1 and TRBJ2-2 for the parts outside the CDR3, the full variable domain is KAGVTQTPRYLIKTRGQQVTLSCSPISGHRSVSWYQQTPGQGLQFLFEYFSETQRNKGNFPGRFSGRQFSNSRSEMNVSTLELGDSALYLCASSRGSVSTGELFFGEGSRLTVL.

The gene calls are TRBV10-3 and TRBJ1-1, with D possibly matching TRBD1 (5 bases). Looked up from germline, CDR1 is ENHRY and CDR2 is SYGVKD. The V end lost 4 bases, the J end lost 7 bases, and 16 bases lay between the germline ends. CDR3 length: 14 amino acids. The CDR3 protein is CAISGGGPRGEAFF. The CDR3 DNA reads as TGTGCCATCAGTGGGGGGGGACCCCGGGGTGAAGCTTTCTTT.

This chain uses TRBV5-5 with TRBJ1-1; D is uncertain. With 4 bases removed from V and 5 bases from J, the gap between germline ends came to 18 bases. The CDR3 length is 15 residues. CDR1 is SGHKS and CDR2 is YYEKEE in the germline V gene (reference sequence). The CDR3 spells CASSPLGVRTTEAFF. CDR3 nucleotide sequence: TGTGCCAGCAGCCCCCTCGGGGTACGTACAACTGAAGCTTTCTTT.

The chain links TRBV5-1 to TRBJ2-3; 8 nucleotides match TRBD2. Trimming took 3 bases from V and 2 from J; bases not matched to a gene: 2. Germline V gives CDR1 SGHRS, CDR2 YFSETQ. The CDR3 loop spans 14 amino acids. CDR3 nucleotides: TGCGCCAGCAGCTCAGGACTAGCCACAGATACGCAGTATTTT. Its translation: CASSSGLATDTQYF.

This chain links TRBV7-9 with TRBJ1-3; 8 nucleotides match TRBD1. The germline V gene encodes CDR1 SEHNR and CDR2 FQNEAQ (reference sequence). This CDR3 comprises 17 residues. V lost 5 bases and J lost 0; bases outside the gene matches: 9. The CDR3 bases are TGTGCCAGCAGCCGGCAGACAGGGGCGAGCTCTGGAAACACCATATATTTT. Amino acid sequence: CASSRQTGASSGNTIYF.